The clone carrying this T cell receptor (beta chain) was detected many times. This record comes from a study of human T cells and chemical hapten exposure. At the level of the study: All through the roughly 26-week study, the scalp of each patient received diphenylcyclopropenone doses weekly.

CDR1 and CDR2 from the germline V gene are KGHSH and LQKENI. The V gene lost 0 bases and the J gene lost 7 bases, with 24 bases spanning the gap. The CDR3 loop spans 18 amino acids. TCRdb re-called the RACE reads through MiXCR, storing one row per CDR3 protein. The sample contains roughly 32,000 distinct CDR3 sequences, 5.5% to 6.5% of which appear only once. Time point here: patch test 3, about 24 weeks after DPC sensitization. Stated treatment: therapeutic diphenylcyclopropenone sensitization with weekly scalp DPC. The source of this sequence is a man aged 30-40 years with alopecia areata. Some clones in this sample may be carry-over from other donors' samples. This chain links TRBV18 with TRBJ1-2; D might be TRBD1 (5 bases). The specimen comprised whole blood, sampled in connection with sensitization to the hapten diphenylcyclopropenone (DPC). CDR3 in amino acids: CASSPPYERDHFYSGYTF. The CDR3 DNA is TGTGCCAGCTCACCACCGTACGAGAGGGACCACTTCTATTCTGGCTACACCTTC.